This TCR beta chain appears in the sequencing data of a study of blood T cells in healthy people across ages. The CDR3 has 15 amino acids. Trimming took 2 bases from V and 8 from J; bases not matched to a gene: 4. Germline V lookup: CDR1 SNHLY, CDR2 FYNNEI. General study points: Both higher diversity and more naive CD4+ cells marked long-lived donors when set against aged donors.

PCR was performed a second time for roughly 7 to 11 cycles using a sample-barcoded 5' primer and a J-beta primer mix. TCRdb itself ran the 5' RACE reads through MiXCR, one entry per CDR3 protein. Among about 1.6 million distinct CDR3 sequences listed, about 35% were seen once. About this clonotype itself: What it binds is unknown. No conserved phenylalanine or tryptophan is present at the end of the CDR3, so a read error is the likely explanation.

The source of this sequence is a woman in her 30s in good health. Sequenced input: blood. V is TRBV2 and J is TRBJ1-6, with TRBD1 matching over 9 bases. The CDR3 spells CASSEMTGGDSPLHC. The CDR3, as DNA: TGTGCCAGCAGTGAAATGACAGGGGGGGATTCACCCCTCCACTGT.